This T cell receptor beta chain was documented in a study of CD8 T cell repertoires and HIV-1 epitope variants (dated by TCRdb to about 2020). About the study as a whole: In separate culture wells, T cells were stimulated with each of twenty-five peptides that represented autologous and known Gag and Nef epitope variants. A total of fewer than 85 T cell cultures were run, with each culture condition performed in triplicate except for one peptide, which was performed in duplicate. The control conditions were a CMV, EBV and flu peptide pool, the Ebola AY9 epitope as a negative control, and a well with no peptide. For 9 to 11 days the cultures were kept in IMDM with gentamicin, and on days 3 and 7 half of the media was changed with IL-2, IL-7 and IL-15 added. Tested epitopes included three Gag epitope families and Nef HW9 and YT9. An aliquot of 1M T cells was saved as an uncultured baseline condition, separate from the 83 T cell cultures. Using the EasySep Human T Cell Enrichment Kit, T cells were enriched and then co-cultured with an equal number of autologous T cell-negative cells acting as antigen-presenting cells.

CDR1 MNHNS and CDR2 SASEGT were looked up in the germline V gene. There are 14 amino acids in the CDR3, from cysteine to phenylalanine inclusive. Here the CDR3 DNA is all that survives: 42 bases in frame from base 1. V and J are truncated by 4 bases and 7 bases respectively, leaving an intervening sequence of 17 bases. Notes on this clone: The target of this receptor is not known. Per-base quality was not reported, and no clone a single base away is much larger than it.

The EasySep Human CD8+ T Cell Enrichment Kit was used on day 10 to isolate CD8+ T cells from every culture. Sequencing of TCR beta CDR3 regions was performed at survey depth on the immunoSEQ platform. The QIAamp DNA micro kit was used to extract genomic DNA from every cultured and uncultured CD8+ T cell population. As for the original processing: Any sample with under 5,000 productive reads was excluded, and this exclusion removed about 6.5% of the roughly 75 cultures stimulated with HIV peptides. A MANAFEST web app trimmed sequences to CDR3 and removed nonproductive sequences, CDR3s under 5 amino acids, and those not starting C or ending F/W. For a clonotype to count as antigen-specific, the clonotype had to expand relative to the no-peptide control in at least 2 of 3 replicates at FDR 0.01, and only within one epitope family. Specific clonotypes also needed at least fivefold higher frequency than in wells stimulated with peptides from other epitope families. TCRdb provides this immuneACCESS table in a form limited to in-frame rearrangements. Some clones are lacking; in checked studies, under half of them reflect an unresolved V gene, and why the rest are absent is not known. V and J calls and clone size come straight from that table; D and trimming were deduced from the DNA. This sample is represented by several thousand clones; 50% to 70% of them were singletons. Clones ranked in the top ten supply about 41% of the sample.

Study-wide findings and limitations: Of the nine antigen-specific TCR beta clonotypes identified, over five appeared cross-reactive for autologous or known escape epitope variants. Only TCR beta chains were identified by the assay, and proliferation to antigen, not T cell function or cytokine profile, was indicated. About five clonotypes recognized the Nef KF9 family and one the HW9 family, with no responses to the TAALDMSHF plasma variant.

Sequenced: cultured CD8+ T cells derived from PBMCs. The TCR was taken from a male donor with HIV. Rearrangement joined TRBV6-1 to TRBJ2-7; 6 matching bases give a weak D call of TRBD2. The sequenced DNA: TGTGCCAGCAGTGGCGGTGGAGGGTATCCGGAGCAGTACTTC. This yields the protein CASSGGGGYPEQYF.